These 23 T cell receptor beta chains were sequenced from one sample in a study of control samples from healthy donors and cancer patients. Generated by immunoSEQ multiplex PCR, the TCRdb table keeps only in-frame clones and is missing some. The sample yields around 100,000 clones, approximately 92% seen once. Sequencing used blood. The receptor set was obtained from a human donor in good health. The donor label of this sample is uncertain.

This chain's CDR3 is CASSQDQGASYGYTF. The CDR3 DNA reads as TGCGCCAGCAGCCAAGATCAGGGGGCGAGCTATGGCTACACCTTC. The J gene is TRBJ1-2, the V gene TRBV4-3, with 8 nucleotides matching TRBD1. V gave up 0 bases and J gave up 4 bases; unmatched junction bases: 4. Germline assignment: CDR1 LGHNA and CDR2 YSLEER. This CDR3 region has 15 residues.

This clone was recorded a few times. J is TRBJ1-4 and V is TRBV2, with 8 bases identical to TRBD1. The germline V gene encodes CDR1 SNHLY and CDR2 FYNNEI. CDR3 length: 14 residues. J was trimmed by 8 bases and V by 6 bases; bases with no gene match: 8. In DNA form, the CDR3 reads TGTGCCAGCAGGGGAGACAGGGGACACGAAAAACTGTTTTTT. Translated: CASRGDRGHEKLFF.

The chain carries TRBV2 and TRBJ1-4, with TRBD1 matching over 8 bases. The germline gives CDR1 SNHLY, CDR2 FYNNEI. V was clipped by 6 bases and J by 6 bases; unmatched bases: 9. The CDR3 consists of 15 residues. Here the CDR3 reads CASSVDRGKYEKLFF. The CDR3 bases are TGTGCCAGCAGCGTTGACAGGGGAAAGTATGAAAAACTGTTTTTT.

The V call is TRBV15, the J call TRBJ2-6; tentative D call: TRBD2 (7 bases). The CDR3 covers 23 residues. V shed 0 bases and J shed 0 bases, with 27 bases lying between them. CDR1 LNHNV and CDR2 YYDKDF come from the germline V gene (reference sequence). The CDR3 reads CATSRDRGRTSGVGASGANVLTF. The CDR3 DNA is TGTGCCACCAGCAGAGATCGGGGGCGGACTAGTGGAGTCGGTGCCTCTGGGGCCAACGTCCTGACTTTC.

V usage is TRBV21-1 and J usage is TRBJ2-2. TRBV21-1 constitutes a pseudogene. The CDR3 extends over 21 amino acids. In nucleotides, the CDR3 is TGTGCCAGCAGCAAGGATACCACCACTTATCCTACGGACCCGAACACCGGGGAGCTGTTTTTT. Translated: CASSKDTTTYPTDPNTGELFF.

The chain links TRBV5-1 to TRBJ2-1, with no clear D. Germline CDR1 reads SGHRS; CDR2 reads YFSETQ. CDR3 length equals 14 residues. The V end was cut by 4 bases, the J end by 2 bases, with 10 bases between. CDR3 in DNA: TGCGCCAGCAGCCAACCGGCAGCCTACAATGAGCAGTTCTTC. The encoded protein is CASSQPAAYNEQFF.

The rearrangement links TRBV2 to TRBJ1-2; no clear D. The V and J ends lost 4 bases and 4 bases respectively, with 7 bases between them. CDR3 length equals 12 residues. The germline V gene has CDR1 SNHLY and CDR2 FYNNEI. CDR3 loop: CASSAGVYGYTF. Here the CDR3 DNA reads TGTGCCAGCAGTGCAGGAGTCTATGGCTACACCTTC.

The chain joins TRBV5-4 to TRBJ2-2; perhaps TRBD2 as D (5 bases). Germline V lookup: CDR1 SGHNT, CDR2 YYREEE (reference sequence). Trimming stripped 2 bases from V and 6 bases from J, with 17 bases between. The CDR3 totals 16 residues. CDR3 DNA sequence: TGTGCCAGCAGCTTACCTTGGGGAGAAGGGTCCGGGGAGCTGTTTTTT. Residues: CASSLPWGEGSGELFF.

This clone was seen just once. This chain connects TRBV6-1 to TRBJ2-3, with D perhaps given as TRBD1 or TRBD2 (5 bases each). Germline V gene sequence: CDR1 MNHNS, CDR2 SASEGT. Trimming shortened V by 3 bases and J by 6 bases, and 16 bases separated the two germline ends. This CDR3 has 15 amino acids. The CDR3 DNA reads as TGTGCCAGCAGTGATAGTACGGGGCCCAGGGATACGCAGTATTTT. Translating gives CASSDSTGPRDTQYF.

The V and J genes are TRBV2 and TRBJ2-4, with D maybe TRBD2 (6 bases). V lost 8 bases, J lost 6 bases, and 23 bases lay in between. Per the germline V gene, CDR1 is SNHLY and CDR2 is FYNNEI. The CDR3 is 16 residues long. CDR3 sequence: CASARRGNREGNIQYF. For the CDR3, the DNA is TGTGCCAGCGCCCGACGGGGGAACCGGGAAGGAAACATTCAGTACTTC.

The chain has TRBV7-8 and TRBJ2-7, with 12 bases lining up with TRBD2. Germline V lookup: CDR1 SGHVS, CDR2 FQNEAQ. The CDR3 spans 17 residues. Trimming cost V 5 bases and J 0 bases; bases outside gene matches: 8. The CDR3, as DNA: TGTGCCAGCAGCCCGCGACTAGCGGGGGAGAACTCCTACGAGCAGTACTTC. The encoded protein is CASSPRLAGENSYEQYF.

The chain joins TRBV7-8 to TRBJ2-2, with a tentative D call TRBD2 (5 bases). The germline V gene has CDR1 SGHVS and CDR2 FQNEAQ. CDR3 length equals 14 residues. V was trimmed by 1 base and J by 3 bases, leaving 6 bases between them. The DNA for the CDR3 is TGTGCCAGCAGCTTAGAGGAGGACACCGGGGAGCTGTTTTTT. Translation gives CASSLEEDTGELFF.

The rearrangement links TRBV7-2 to TRBJ1-3; D unresolved. Deletions cut 5 bases from V and 1 base from J, with 6 bases between. Germline V gene sequence: CDR1 SGHTA, CDR2 FQGNSA. The CDR3 totals 13 residues. CDR3 coding DNA: TGTGCCAGCAGCGCGGGGTCTGGAAACACCATATATTTT. It codes for CASSAGSGNTIYF.

The rearrangement joins TRBV6-5 to TRBJ2-1; 8 bases are a match to TRBD1. Germline values: CDR1 MNHEY, CDR2 SVGAGI. The V and J ends lost 4 bases and 9 bases, in that order; junction bases with no gene match: 2. CDR3 size: 12 residues. As DNA, the CDR3 is TGTGCCAGCAGTTCCGACAGGGGTGAGCAGTTCTTC. Translation: CASSSDRGEQFF.

This rearrangement joins TRBV12-3 or TRBV12-4 to TRBJ1-1, with TRBD1 matching over 8 bases. This CDR3 comprises 13 residues. The junction had 4 bases not matched to a gene; V was cut back by 4 bases and J by 6 bases. The CDR3 is CASSSGGLAEAFF. CDR3 DNA: TGTGCCAGCAGTTCAGGGGGCTTAGCTGAAGCTTTCTTT.

This chain uses TRBV30 with TRBJ1-6; no reliable D call. The V end was cut by 2 bases, the J end by 11 bases, with 13 bases between. This CDR3 is 13 amino acids long. CDR1 GTSNPN and CDR2 SVGIG come from the germline V gene (reference sequence). The DNA for the CDR3 is TGTGCCTGGAGTCCCACAGAGCGCCCACCCCTCCACTTT. This encodes CAWSPTERPPLHF.

The chain carries TRBV6-2 or TRBV6-3 and TRBJ1-1; tentatively, D is TRBD1 (6 bases). The CDR3 consists of 14 residues. V was cut by 4 bases and J by 0 bases, with 9 bases left in between. Germline V gene lookup returns CDR1 MNHEY and CDR2 SVGEGT. In DNA, the CDR3 is TGTGCCAGCAGTTCACAGGGATTGAACACTGAAGCTTTCTTT. It specifies CASSSQGLNTEAFF.

The chain carries TRBV24-1 and TRBJ2-3, with TRBD1 matching over 10 bases. The germline V gene has CDR1 KGHDR and CDR2 SFDVKD. V lost 6 bases, J lost 4 bases, and 12 bases stayed unmatched. The CDR3 is 17 amino acids. In DNA form, the CDR3 reads TGTGCCACCAGTAGTACCACGGGGGACAGGGGTCCAGATACGCAGTATTTT. Translation gives CATSSTTGDRGPDTQYF.

J is TRBJ1-2 and V is TRBV7-6; 7 bases are shared with TRBD1. V shed 0 bases, J shed 8 bases, and the junction held 6 bases outside the gene matches. The CDR3 is 14 amino acids. CDR1 and CDR2 from the germline V gene are SGHVS and FNYEAQ. DNA of the CDR3: TGTGCCAGCAGCTTAGCCGAGGGGGCTGGCGGCTACACCTTC. Protein sequence: CASSLAEGAGGYTF.

The rearrangement joins TRBV19 to TRBJ2-7, with D perhaps matching TRBD2 (5 bases). Germline values: CDR1 LNHDA, CDR2 SQIVND (reference sequence). There are 13 residues in the CDR3. Trimming stripped 1 base from V and 4 bases from J, with 8 bases between. CDR3 DNA sequence: TGTGCCAGTAGTATAGGACGGGGTTACGAGCAGTACTTC. It translates to CASSIGRGYEQYF. Drawing the rest from reference TRBV19 and TRBJ2-7, the complete variable domain is DGGITQSPKYLFRKEGQNVTLSCEQNLNHDAMYWYRQDPGQGLRLIYYSQIVNDFQKGDIAEGYSVSREKKESFPLTVTSAQKNPTAFYLCASSIGRGYEQYFGPGTRLTVT.

This chain uses TRBV14 with TRBJ2-5; TRBD2 aligns across 7 bases. Looked up from germline, CDR1 is SGHDN and CDR2 is FVKESK. The CDR3 length is 15 residues. V was pared by 3 bases and J by 7 bases, with 11 bases of the junction left unmatched. The CDR3 reads CASSHEAGPWGTQYF. In DNA, the CDR3 is TGTGCCAGCAGCCATGAAGCGGGGCCTTGGGGGACCCAGTACTTC.

In this sample, this clone turned up a few times. J is TRBJ2-2 and V is TRBV29-1; 9 nucleotides agree with TRBD2. J gave up 5 bases and V 0 bases, and 7 bases lay outside the gene matches. CDR3 size: 16 residues. Germline CDR1 SQVTM, CDR2 ANQGSEA. CDR3 residues: CSVEDPERGVTGELFF. The CDR3 DNA sequence: TGCAGCGTTGAAGATCCCGAGCGGGGGGTTACCGGGGAGCTGTTTTTT.

The chain recombines TRBV5-1 with TRBJ2-3; 10 nucleotides agree with TRBD2. The CDR3 consists of 16 residues. From germline, CDR1 is SGHRS and CDR2 YFSETQ. Germline trimming cut 4 bases from V and 3 bases from J; bases unmatched to any gene: 8. CDR3 loop: CASSPLLAGETDTQYF. The CDR3, as DNA: TGCGCCAGCAGCCCCCTCCTAGCGGGGGAGACAGATACGCAGTATTTT.